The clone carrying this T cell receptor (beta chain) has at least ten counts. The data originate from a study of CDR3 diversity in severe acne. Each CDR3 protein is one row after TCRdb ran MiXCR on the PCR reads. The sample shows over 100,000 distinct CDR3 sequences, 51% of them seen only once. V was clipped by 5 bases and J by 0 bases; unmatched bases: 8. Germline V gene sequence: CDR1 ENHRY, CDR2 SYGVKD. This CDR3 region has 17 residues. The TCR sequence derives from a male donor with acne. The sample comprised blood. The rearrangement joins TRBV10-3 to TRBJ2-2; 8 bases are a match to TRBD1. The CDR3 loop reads CAISRSGTGTNTGELFF. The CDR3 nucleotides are TGTGCCATCAGTCGATCCGGGACAGGAACGAACACCGGGGAGCTGTTTTTT.